These 19 T cell receptor beta chains came from one sample sequenced in a study of blood T cell repertoires in COVID-19. Some clones are missing from TCRdb's copy, which holds only in-frame ones; the method was immunoSEQ multiplex PCR. This table has more than 10,000 clones, around 91% appearing once. Sequenced: peripheral blood. These receptors all stem from a human donor in a cohort sampled during active COVID-19.

The rearrangement joins TRBV2 to TRBJ1-6; tentative D call: TRBD1 (6 bases). Deletions cut 6 bases from V and 8 bases from J, with 11 bases between. Per the germline V gene, CDR1 is SNHLY and CDR2 is FYNNEI. This CDR3 region has 13 residues. In nucleotides, the CDR3 is TGTGCCAGCAGCGGGACATCCGATTCACCCCTCCACTTT. This translates into CASSGTSDSPLHF. Variable domain in full (rest from reference TRBV2 and TRBJ1-6): EPEVTQTPSHQVTQMGQEVILRCVPISNHLYFYWYRQILGQKVEFLVSFYNNEISEKSEIFDDQFSVERPDGSNFTLKIRSTKLEDSAMYFCASSGTSDSPLHFGNGTRLTVT.

This chain uses TRBV15 with TRBJ1-5; TRBD1 might be the D (6 bases). In germline, CDR1 is LNHNV, CDR2 YYDKDF (reference sequence). The CDR3 sequence is 15 residues long. The V and J ends lost 3 bases and 2 bases respectively, with 11 bases between them. The CDR3 loop reads CATSREQGRNQPQHF. CDR3 nucleotide sequence: TGTGCCACCAGCAGGGAACAGGGCCGCAATCAGCCCCAGCATTTT.

The gene calls are TRBV7-9 and TRBJ2-3; D might be TRBD1 (5 bases). Trimming shortened V by 5 bases and J by 2 bases, and 14 bases separated the two germline ends. This CDR3 has 15 amino acids. Germline-derived CDR1 and CDR2 are SEHNR and FQNEAQ (reference sequence). The CDR3, as DNA: TGTGCCAGCAGCCCTAGACAGTCCCCCACAGATACGCAGTATTTT. Encoded protein: CASSPRQSPTDTQYF.

The gene calls are TRBV25-1 and TRBJ2-5; 9 bases agree with TRBD1. V was pared by 8 bases and J by 4 bases, with 11 bases of the junction left unmatched. CDR1 MGHDK and CDR2 SYGVNS come from the germline V gene. This CDR3 is 15 amino acids long. The CDR3 protein is CASGRGGQGSETQYF. For the CDR3, the DNA is TGTGCCAGCGGTCGAGGCGGACAGGGGTCAGAGACCCAGTACTTC.

The V call is TRBV9, the J call TRBJ1-1; 9 bases fit TRBD1. Germline assignment: CDR1 SGDLS and CDR2 YYNGEE. V shed 4 bases, J shed 1 base, and the junction held 2 bases outside the gene matches. The CDR3 sequence is 14 residues long. CDR3 nucleotide sequence: TGTGCCAGCAGCCCGACAGGGGGGAACACTGAAGCTTTCTTT. Its translation: CASSPTGGNTEAFF.

The V call is TRBV27, the J call TRBJ2-7, with 7 bases identical to TRBD1. Trimming removed 0 bases from V and 3 bases from J; junction bases left unmatched: 2. The CDR3 totals 14 residues. The germline V gene encodes CDR1 MNHEY and CDR2 SMNVEV (reference sequence). CDR3 sequence (DNA): TGTGCCAGCAGTTTATCTCGGGACAGCTACGAGCAGTACTTC. Protein: CASSLSRDSYEQYF.

As DNA, the CDR3 is TGTGCCAGCAGCCTAGCCGGGGGCTTACGGCCGGGGGGTAATGAAAAACTGTTTTTT. Encoded protein: CASSLAGGLRPGGNEKLFF. The rearrangement joins TRBV3-1 (or the pseudogene TRBV3-2) to TRBJ1-4, with a weak D call TRBD1 (6 bases). Germline values: CDR1 LGHDT, CDR2 YNNKEL (reference sequence). CDR3 size: 19 residues. With 4 bases removed from V and 4 bases from J, the gap between germline ends came to 25 bases.

Only one count was recorded for this clone. This chain joins TRBV5-1 and TRBJ2-7; possible D gene TRBD2, 6 bases. From germline, CDR1 is SGHRS and CDR2 YFSETQ. V was cut by 5 bases and J by 3 bases, with 12 bases left in between. The CDR3 contains 13 residues. The CDR3 reads CASRGGSVYEQYF. CDR3 DNA sequence: TGCGCCAGCAGGGGGGGTAGCGTCTACGAGCAGTACTTC.

The gene calls are TRBV30 and TRBJ2-3; D is perhaps TRBD1 (6 bases). The CDR3 spans 15 residues. The V gene's germline CDR1 is GTSNPN and CDR2 SVGIG (reference sequence). Between the trimmed V and J ends, which lost 2 bases and 1 base, there was a span of 13 bases. The CDR3 sequence: CAWSRTALGTDTQYF. As DNA, the CDR3 is TGTGCCTGGAGTAGGACAGCCCTGGGCACAGATACGCAGTATTTT.

V and J are TRBV18 and TRBJ1-6; D is uncertain. V was shortened by 0 bases and J by 6 bases, with 15 bases between the two germline ends. Germline CDR1 KGHSH, CDR2 LQKENI. This CDR3 contains 17 residues. The CDR3 is CASSPPDGWSGNSPLHF. Written as DNA, the CDR3 is TGTGCCAGCTCACCACCGGATGGGTGGAGTGGTAATTCACCCCTCCACTTT.

The genes are TRBV2 and TRBJ2-7, with 15 bases lining up with TRBD2. J was trimmed by 1 base and V by 6 bases; bases with no gene match: 10. CDR1 and CDR2 (germline): SNHLY, FYNNEI. The CDR3 sequence is 18 residues long. The CDR3 here is CASRRTSGGASGSYEQYF. In DNA form, the CDR3 reads TGTGCCAGCAGGCGGACTAGCGGGGGGGCATCTGGGTCCTACGAGCAGTACTTC.

This rearrangement joins TRBV19 to TRBJ2-2, with a tentative D call TRBD2 (6 bases). Per germline, CDR1 LNHDA and CDR2 SQIVND (reference sequence). V was clipped by 3 bases and J by 1 base, with 6 bases between them. The CDR3 sequence is 14 residues long. The DNA for the CDR3 is TGTGCCAGTAGTATGGGAGGGAACACCGGGGAGCTGTTTTTT. Protein: CASSMGGNTGELFF.

The rearrangement joins TRBV28 to TRBJ2-3; TRBD2 matches at 7 bases. This CDR3 is built from 17 residues. CDR1 MDHEN and CDR2 SYDVKM come from the germline V gene. Trimming cost V 1 base and J 0 bases; bases outside gene matches: 7. In DNA, the CDR3 is TGTGCCAGCAGTTTATTTGGTCTAGCGGTTAGCACAGATACGCAGTATTTT. Translating it yields CASSLFGLAVSTDTQYF.

The V call is TRBV18, the J call TRBJ1-5; 7 positions agree with TRBD1. V gave up 5 bases and J gave up 6 bases; unmatched junction bases: 10. Looked up from germline, CDR1 is KGHSH and CDR2 is LQKENI. The CDR3 is 15 residues long. The CDR3 region is CASSFTGTEGQPQHF. CDR3 DNA sequence: TGTGCCAGCTCATTTACCGGGACAGAAGGTCAGCCCCAGCATTTT.

This clone has a handful of counts. This chain links TRBV18 with TRBJ1-5; possible D gene TRBD1, 5 bases. Germline V gene sequence: CDR1 KGHSH, CDR2 LQKENI. The CDR3 is 16 amino acids. V lost 2 bases and J lost 4, with 15 bases in between. The chain's CDR3 is CASSPAQGGANQPQHF. Written as DNA, the CDR3 is TGTGCCAGCTCACCAGCGCAGGGAGGGGCAAATCAGCCCCAGCATTTT. The complete variable domain, with remaining parts taken from reference TRBV18 and TRBJ1-5, reads NAGVMQNPRHLVRRRGQEARLRCSPMKGHSHVYWYRQLPEEGLKFMVYLQKENIIDESGMPKERFSAEFPKEGPSILRIQQVVRGDSAAYFCASSPAQGGANQPQHFGDGTRLSIL.

The rearrangement joins TRBV5-1 to TRBJ1-2; D possibly corresponds to TRBD1 (6 bases). The CDR3 covers 15 residues. CDR1 and CDR2 from the germline V gene are SGHRS and YFSETQ. V lost 0 bases and J 2 bases, leaving 11 bases between the germline ends. CDR3 in DNA: TGCGCCAGCAGCTTGGAAGGGGGACACAACTATGGCTACACCTTC. Its translation: CASSLEGGHNYGYTF.

The chain employs TRBV29-1 and TRBJ1-1; D remains ambiguous. V was cut by 4 bases and J by 0 bases, with 9 bases left in between. This CDR3 has 13 amino acids. Per germline, CDR1 SQVTM and CDR2 ANQGSEA. CDR3 residues: CSVALDMNTEAFF. The CDR3 region has the DNA TGCAGCGTTGCCCTCGACATGAACACTGAAGCTTTCTTT.

V usage is TRBV5-1 and J usage is TRBJ2-3; 8 bases are shared with TRBD2. Germline CDR1 SGHRS, CDR2 YFSETQ. This CDR3 is built from 15 residues. With V trimmed by 6 bases and J by 2 bases, 8 bases remained unmatched. DNA of the CDR3: TGCGCCAGCACCCTGGGAGCGGGGGACACAGATACGCAGTATTTT. Translated, it gives CASTLGAGDTDTQYF.

The V call is TRBV5-1, the J call TRBJ1-2; maybe TRBD1 (6 bases). Per the germline V gene, CDR1 is SGHRS and CDR2 is YFSETQ. The CDR3 is 14 residues long. V was shortened by 4 bases and J by 6 bases, with 16 bases between the two germline ends. The CDR3 DNA reads TGCGCCAGCAGCGAACCGGACAGTTACGATGGCTACACCTTC. As protein: CASSEPDSYDGYTF. Full variable domain (remainder filled in from reference TRBV5-1 and TRBJ1-2): KAGVTQTPRYLIKTRGQQVTLSCSPISGHRSVSWYQQTPGQGLQFLFEYFSETQRNKGNFPGRFSGRQFSNSRSEMNVSTLELGDSALYLCASSEPDSYDGYTFGSGTRLTVV.